A single TCR beta chain is shown here with its context. Assay: immunoSEQ multiplex PCR; the TCRdb copy retains only in-frame clones and omits some. The sample holds roughly 73,000 clones, roughly 84% seen once. These data belong to a study of control samples from healthy donors and cancer patients. Germline trimming cut 3 bases from V and 6 bases from J; bases unmatched to any gene: 7. The CDR3 extends over 14 amino acids. CDR1 is SGHRS and CDR2 is YFSETQ in the germline V gene. The chain couples TRBV5-1 to TRBJ2-7; TRBD2 agrees at 9 bases. The source of this sequence is a man between 50 and 59 years old in good health. The sequenced sample consisted of blood. The CDR3 DNA reads TGCGCCAGCAGCTCCAATAGCGGGAGTTTCGAGCAGTACTTC. Translated, it gives CASSSNSGSFEQYF.